This TCR beta chain stems from a study of T cell responses to AZD1222 COVID-19 vaccine. Germline V lookup: CDR1 SGHNT, CDR2 YENEEA. Trimming stripped 2 bases from V and 0 bases from J, with 8 bases between. The CDR3 sequence is 15 residues long. A word on this clone: Antigen: not known.

Findings of the study overall: Just a handful of people given AZD1222 tested seropositive at baseline. No repertoire was sampled before or during the peak T cell response, only after it. Donors skewed white British and female; clonal diversity was possibly underestimated.

The table came from immunoSEQ multiplex PCR; TCRdb's copy has only in-frame clones and leaves some out. The table has approximately 98,000 clones, approximately 86% seen once; the top ten hold 3% to 3.5%. This TCR was recovered from an adult in good health. The starting material was peripheral blood, obtained on day 0 of AZD1222 vaccination. V and J are TRBV11-3 and TRBJ2-1, with D unclear. CDR3 nucleotide sequence: TGTGCCAGCAGCTTACGATCGGGCTCCTACAATGAGCAGTTCTTC. It specifies CASSLRSGSYNEQFF.